The T cell receptor (beta chain) under discussion was sequenced for a study of shared clonotypes between healthy human individuals. This clone was counted a few times. Every subset's genomic DNA went evenly onto several immunoSEQ plates. Data came from immunoSEQ multiplex PCR; TCRdb stores just in-frame clones and leaves some out. This sample has some 660,000 clones; about 80% occur once, and the top ten carry 1.5% to 2%. The CDR3 spans 15 residues. Germline CDR1 SNHLY, CDR2 FYNNEI. Trimming pared 4 bases from V and 2 bases from J, leaving 12 bases between. The sample consisted of memory CD4+ T cells sorted from blood. Subset given: CD45RA-negative fraction. The TCR sequence derives from a woman aged 30 to 39 in good health. The V gene is TRBV2, the J gene TRBJ1-5, with a weak D call TRBD1 (5 bases). The CDR3, as DNA: TGTGCCAGCAGTGGGCAGGGTATACGCAATCAGCCCCAGCATTTT. Its translation: CASSGQGIRNQPQHF.